The clone carrying this T cell receptor beta chain was seen more than once but under ten times. Its specificity is unknown. Trimming at V came to 5 bases and at J to 4 bases, leaving 8 bases not matched to a gene. The CDR3 sequence is 15 residues long. CDR1 and CDR2 from the germline V gene are SGHRS and YFSETQ. TCRdb re-called the reads through MiXCR, storing one row per CDR3 protein. The sample consists of 740,000 or so distinct CDR3 sequences, less than 40% of them appearing once. This sample was included in a study of T cell repertoires in cytomegalovirus infection. Study as a whole: Matching HLA type and CMV infection were both indicated by public TCR beta signatures. Study conclusions and caveats: The study identified carriers of CMV plus the relevant HLA from cumulative public TCR beta family frequency. The ex vivo response was dominated by HLA-C-restricted CMV-specific TCR beta clonotypes.

V is TRBV5-1 and J is TRBJ2-5; 10 nucleotides align to TRBD1. Sequenced sample: PBMCs. The receptor was isolated from a human donor in good health (CMV status not recorded). Some clones in this sample may be carry-over from other donors' samples. The CDR3 nucleotides read TGCGCCAGCAGTTACTCAGACAGGGGGCGAGAGACCCAGTACTTC. Its translation: CASSYSDRGRETQYF.